The 3 T cell receptor beta chains below all came from one sample that was sequenced in a study of blood T cell repertoires in COVID-19. TCRdb keeps only in-frame clones here, not all; method: immunoSEQ multiplex PCR. Of 56,000 or so clones in the sample, under 90% were seen once. Sequenced: peripheral blood. These receptors originate from a woman aged 80 or older with acute or convalescent COVID-19.

The rearrangement links TRBV5-8 to TRBJ1-2, with D hard to call. The germline CDR1 and CDR2 sequences are SGHTS and YDEGEE. This CDR3 is built from 14 residues. The ends were cut back, 0 bases at V and 2 bases at J, with 8 bases in the middle. CDR3 DNA sequence: TGTGCCAGCAGCTTGGCCAATCTAAACTATGGCTACACCTTC. Protein product: CASSLANLNYGYTF.

This clone was detected only a few times. The rearrangement uses TRBV30 and TRBJ1-3; 8 bases are a match to TRBD1. V trimming: 5 bases; J trimming: 1 base; junction bases outside the gene matches: 10. The length of the CDR3 is 16 residues. Germline V CDR1 and CDR2: GTSNPN, SVGIG (reference sequence). CDR3 sequence (DNA): TGTGCCTGGGCATCTTCAGGGGGCTTTTCTGGAAACACCATATATTTT. Its translation is CAWASSGGFSGNTIYF.

The V call is TRBV5-5, the J call TRBJ1-1; D is possibly TRBD1 (6 bases). Trimming left V 6 bases short and J 0 bases short, with 15 bases between. The CDR3 is 15 residues long. Germline assignment: CDR1 SGHKS and CDR2 YYEKEE (reference sequence). DNA of the CDR3: TGTGCCAGCAACCCTCAGGGGCAGATGAACACTGAAGCTTTCTTT. Residues: CASNPQGQMNTEAFF.